The rows below give T cell receptor beta chains drawn from one sample of a study of T cell changes during pregnancy in multiple sclerosis. The table came from immunoSEQ multiplex PCR; TCRdb's copy has only in-frame clones and leaves some out. The sample lists approximately 89,000 clones; 94% were seen once. The sample was peripheral blood, taken after pregnancy. These receptors all come from a female donor in good health, enrolled as a control in a pregnancy study. Both conserved end residues are part of each CDR3. The D gene is left open where the match is weak.

D	J	V	CDR3	DNA
-	TRBJ1-3	TRBV7-2	CASSLVPSTGFGNTIYF	TGTGCCAGCAGCTTAGTCCCCTCAACAGGGTTCGGTAACACCATATATTTT
TRBD2	TRBJ2-1	TRBV19	CASSKWLAGGNEQFF	TGTGCCAGTAGTAAGTGGCTAGCGGGAGGGAATGAGCAGTTCTTC
TRBD2	TRBJ2-3	TRBV5-4	CASSLTSGSTDTQYF	TGTGCCAGCAGCCTTACTAGCGGCAGCACAGATACGCAGTATTTT
TRBD2	TRBJ2-1	TRBV25-1	CASSDEATSGYNEQFF	TGTGCCAGCAGTGATGAGGCAACTAGCGGTTACAATGAGCAGTTCTTC
-	TRBJ2-7	TRBV2	CASRQVEYEQYF	TGTGCCAGCCGACAGGTGGAATACGAGCAGTACTTC
-	TRBJ1-3	TRBV7-2	CASRTDRGNTIYF	TGTGCCAGCAGGACTGACAGGGGAAACACCATATATTTT
TRBD2	TRBJ2-1	TRBV18	CASSPQSSGRAGEQFF	TGTGCCAGCTCACCACAGTCTAGCGGGAGGGCCGGCGAGCAGTTCTTC
-	TRBJ2-7	TRBV5-1	CASSLAFFLTSGGEQYF	TGCGCCAGCAGCTTGGCCTTTTTTCTTACGAGCGGAGGCGAGCAGTACTTC
TRBD1	TRBJ2-1	TRBV18	CASSQGQQYNEQFF	TGTGCCAGCTCACAGGGACAGCAATACAATGAGCAGTTCTTC
TRBD1	TRBJ2-1	TRBV5-1	CASSGGTGGYNEQFF	TGCGCCAGCAGCGGGGGGACAGGGGGTTACAATGAGCAGTTCTTC